The clone carrying this TCR beta chain has at least ten counts. Its matching antigen is unknown. The sample originates from a study of read filtering for tumor transcriptome and immune sequencing. About the research overall: DNase treatment preceded whole-transcriptome library preparation.

This library used roughly 430 ng RNA and molecular barcoded adaptors spanning alpha/delta and beta/gamma chains. TCRdb reanalysed the reads using MiXCR and keeps one entry per CDR3 protein. The sample contains 85,000 to 100,000 distinct CDR3 sequences, around a fifth of which appear only once. Germline values: CDR1 SGHNT, CDR2 YYREEE (reference sequence). The V end was cut by 0 bases, the J end by 6 bases, with 4 bases between. CDR3 length: 12 residues. Whole-study results and caveats: Correlation between methods rose after single-read clonotypes were removed.

The chain employs TRBV5-4 and TRBJ2-1; D gene uncertain. The sequence derives from a donor older than 35 with multiple myeloma. The sample taken for sequencing was a population of CD138-negative cells sorted from bone marrow. For the CDR3, the DNA is TGTGCCAGCAGCTTGGCCCTCAATGAGCAGTTCTTC. Translated: CASSLALNEQFF.